The rows below give T cell receptor beta chains drawn from one sample of a study of blood T cell repertoires in COVID-19. Profiled with immunoSEQ multiplex PCR; TCRdb holds only in-frame clones, not every one. The data show under 250,000 clones, around nine tenths seen once. What was sequenced was peripheral blood. Receptor source: a woman aged 60-75 years who had recovered from COVID-19. Each CDR3 is given with its conserved first and last residue. Fields, in order: clone size, J gene, D gene, V gene, CDR3 protein, CDR3 DNA. The D gene is left open where the match is weak. Clone size is stated in some rows and not others, as once, few, many or a class when expanded.

. TRBJ2-2 TRBD2 TRBV5-1 CASSLDSSGGRGELFF TGCGCCAGCAGCTTGGACTCCAGCGGGGGGCGCGGGGAGCTGTTTTTT
. TRBJ2-7 TRBD1 TRBV7-7 CASSSRTGMEQYF TGTGCTAGCAGCTCCAGGACAGGGATGGAGCAGTACTTC
. TRBJ2-3 TRBD1 TRBV29-1 CSVPPGQGGDTQYF TGCAGCGTCCCACCGGGACAGGGGGGAGATACGCAGTATTTT
. TRBJ1-1 TRBD1 TRBV9 CASSDRTGMNTEAFF TGTGCCAGCAGCGACCGGACAGGGATGAACACTGAAGCTTTCTTT
few TRBJ2-1 . TRBV7-3 CASSLGRGGNEQFF TGTGCCAGCAGCTTAGGCAGGGGTGGCAATGAGCAGTTCTTC
. TRBJ1-6 . TRBV5-1 CASTIGTSNNSPLHF TGCGCCAGCACAATCGGGACATCGAATAATTCACCCCTCCACTTT
. TRBJ2-5 TRBD2 TRBV6-2/TRBV6-3 CASSLGVWRGGLMETQYF TGTGCCAGCAGTTTGGGAGTCTGGCGGGGGGGCCTTATGGAGACCCAGTACTTC
. TRBJ2-1 . TRBV6-5 CASSYAESNEQFF TGTGCCAGCAGTTACGCAGAATCCAATGAGCAGTTCTTC
many TRBJ1-1 . TRBV5-1 CASSNPSGDEAFF TGCGCCAGCAGCAACCCGTCAGGGGATGAAGCTTTCTTT
. TRBJ2-1 . TRBV9 CASSASGYEQFF TGTGCCAGCAGTGCTAGTGGCTATGAGCAGTTCTTC
. TRBJ1-1 . TRBV4-1 CASSQEGRGDTEAFF TGCGCCAGCAGCCAAGAAGGCAGGGGCGACACTGAAGCTTTCTTT
. TRBJ2-1 TRBD2 TRBV7-6 CASSRDSGGAYEQFF TGTGCCAGCAGCCGCGATAGCGGGGGGGCCTATGAGCAGTTCTTC
. TRBJ1-6 . TRBV9 CASSVGTPGREVSPLHF TGTGCCAGCAGCGTAGGTACCCCGGGACGGGAGGTTTCACCCCTCCACTTT
. TRBJ2-7 TRBD2 TRBV29-1 CSVAPSGGAYEQYF TGCAGCGTAGCCCCTAGCGGGGGGGCCTACGAGCAGTACTTC
. TRBJ2-3 . TRBV28 CASSLGGASTDTQYF TGTGCCAGCAGTTTGGGGGGGGCTAGCACAGATACGCAGTATTTT
. TRBJ2-5 TRBD2 TRBV7-6 CASSPNEGLRETQYF TGTGCCAGCAGCCCGAACGAGGGACTACGAGAGACCCAGTACTTC
. TRBJ1-5 . TRBV6-2/TRBV6-3 CASSGTTWRPQHF TGTGCCAGCAGTGGGACAACTTGGCGGCCCCAGCATTTT
. TRBJ2-3 . TRBV5-1 CASSRSQGADTQYF TGCGCCAGCAGCCGCTCACAGGGAGCAGATACGCAGTATTTT
. TRBJ2-1 TRBD2 TRBV6-5 CASSSEQRGPQFF TGTGCCAGCAGCTCGGAACAGCGGGGGCCTCAGTTCTTC
. TRBJ1-4 TRBD1 TRBV9 CASSARTGEGEKLFF TGTGCCAGCAGCGCCAGGACAGGGGAGGGAGAAAAACTGTTTTTT
. TRBJ2-5 . TRBV28 CASSEPRPGLRRETQYF TGTGCCAGCAGCGAACCCCGCCCCGGACTGAGGCGGGAGACCCAGTACTTC
. TRBJ1-2 . TRBV5-1 CASSINRANYGYTF TGCGCCAGCAGCATTAACCGAGCTAACTATGGCTACACCTTC
. TRBJ2-2 . TRBV5-5 CASSLVGRPATGELFF TGTGCCAGCAGCTTGGTGGGCAGGCCGGCCACCGGGGAGCTGTTTTTT
. TRBJ1-1 . TRBV5-1 CASNPLQLSDTEAFF TGCGCCAGCAATCCATTACAGCTGAGTGACACTGAAGCTTTCTTT